In its sample, the clone carrying this TCR beta chain was seen many times. Its antigen is not identified. Time point: newly diagnosed GD, antithyroid drugs for less than 3 months. Making the TCR library involved RNA that had been extracted from PBMCs. Roughly 9.9-milliliter peripheral blood samples went into EDTA tubes. These data come from a study of regulatory T cells in long-lasting Graves disease. Arm-PCR of CDR3 regions and iRepertoire HTBI primers were used to build TCR beta libraries. TCRdb processed the multiplex PCR reads anew with MiXCR; each CDR3 protein has one entry. Of roughly 220,000 distinct CDR3 sequences listed, roughly 18% are singletons. Study findings and constraints: Accuracy may have been reduced by the small sample size.

This receptor was taken from a female donor with Graves disease. Source: peripheral blood mononuclear cells (PBMCs), taken at new diagnosis, from a patient treated with antithyroid drugs.

CDR3 loop: CASSLTSGSDTQYF. In nucleotides, the CDR3 is TGTGCCAGCAGTTTGACTAGCGGGTCGGATACGCAGTATTTT. This chain uses TRBV12-3 or TRBV12-4 with TRBJ2-3, with TRBD2 matching over 10 bases. V was pared by 3 bases and J by 6 bases, with 3 bases of the junction left unmatched. CDR3 size: 14 residues.